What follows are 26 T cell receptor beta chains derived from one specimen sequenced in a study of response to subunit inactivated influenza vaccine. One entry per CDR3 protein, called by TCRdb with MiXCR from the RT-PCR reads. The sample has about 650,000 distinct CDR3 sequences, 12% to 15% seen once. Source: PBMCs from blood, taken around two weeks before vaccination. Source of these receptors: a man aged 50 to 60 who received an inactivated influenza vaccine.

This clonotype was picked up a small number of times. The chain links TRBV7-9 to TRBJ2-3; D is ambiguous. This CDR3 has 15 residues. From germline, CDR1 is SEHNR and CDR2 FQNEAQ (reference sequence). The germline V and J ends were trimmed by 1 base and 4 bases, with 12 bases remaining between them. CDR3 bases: TGTGCCAGCAGCTTAGGCGTTGGGGATTCAGATACGCAGTATTTT. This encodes CASSLGVGDSDTQYF.

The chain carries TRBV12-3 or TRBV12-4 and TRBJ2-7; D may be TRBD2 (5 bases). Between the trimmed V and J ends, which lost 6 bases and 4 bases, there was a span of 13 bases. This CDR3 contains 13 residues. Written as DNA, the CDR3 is TGTGCCAGCAGGCGGGTAGGGAATTACGAGCAGTACTTC. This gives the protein CASRRVGNYEQYF.

Written as DNA, the CDR3 is TGTGCCACCGTGGGGGACATCGCCTACGAGCAGTACTTC. Protein product: CATVGDIAYEQYF. V is TRBV28 and J is TRBJ2-7; D is perhaps TRBD1 (6 bases). This CDR3 contains 13 residues. Germline V gene lookup returns CDR1 MDHEN and CDR2 SYDVKM. Trimming cost V 10 bases and J 2 bases, with 15 bases left between them. The full variable domain, its missing parts supplied by reference TRBV28 and TRBJ2-7, is DVKVTQSSRYLVKRTGEKVFLECVQDMDHENMFWYRQDPGLGLRLIYFSYDVKMKEKGDIPEGYSVSREKKERFSLILESASTNQTSMYLCATVGDIAYEQYFGPGTRLTVT.

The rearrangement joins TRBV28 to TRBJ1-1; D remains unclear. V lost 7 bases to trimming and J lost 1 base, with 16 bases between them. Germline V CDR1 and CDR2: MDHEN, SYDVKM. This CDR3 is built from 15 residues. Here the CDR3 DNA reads TGTGCCAGCAACACGGGTGAAGGACGGAACACTGAAGCTTTCTTT. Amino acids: CASNTGEGRNTEAFF.

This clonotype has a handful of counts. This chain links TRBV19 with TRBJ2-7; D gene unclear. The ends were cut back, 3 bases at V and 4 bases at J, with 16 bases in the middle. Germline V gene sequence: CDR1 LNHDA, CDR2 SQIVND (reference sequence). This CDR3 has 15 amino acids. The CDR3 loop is CASSISSVGSYEQYF. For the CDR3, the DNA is TGTGCCAGTAGTATTTCTTCCGTGGGCAGTTACGAGCAGTACTTC. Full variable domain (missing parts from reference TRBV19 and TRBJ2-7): DGGITQSPKYLFRKEGQNVTLSCEQNLNHDAMYWYRQDPGQGLRLIYYSQIVNDFQKGDIAEGYSVSREKKESFPLTVTSAQKNPTAFYLCASSISSVGSYEQYFGPGTRLTVT.

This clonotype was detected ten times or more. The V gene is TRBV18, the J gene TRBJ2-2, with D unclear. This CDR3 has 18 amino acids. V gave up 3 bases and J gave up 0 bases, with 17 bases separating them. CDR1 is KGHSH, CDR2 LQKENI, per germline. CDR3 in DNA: TGTGCCAGCTCACCTAGCACGCTAGGATACACGAACACCGGGGAGCTGTTTTTT. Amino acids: CASSPSTLGYTNTGELFF.

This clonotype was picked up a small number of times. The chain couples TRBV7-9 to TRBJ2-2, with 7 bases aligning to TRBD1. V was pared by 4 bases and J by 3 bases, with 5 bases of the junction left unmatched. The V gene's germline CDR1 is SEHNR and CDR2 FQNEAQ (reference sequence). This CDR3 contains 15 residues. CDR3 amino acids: CASSYRGTDTGELFF. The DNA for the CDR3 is TGTGCCAGCAGCTATAGGGGGACAGACACCGGGGAGCTGTTTTTT.

In DNA, the CDR3 is TGTGCCAGCACCGGGGACAGGCTTGATTCACCCCTCCACTTT. Amino acid sequence: CASTGDRLDSPLHF. The rearrangement uses TRBV6-1 and TRBJ1-6; 8 bases fit TRBD1. The CDR3 loop spans 14 amino acids. V dropped 7 bases and J dropped 8; count of bases not matched to a gene: 7. In germline, CDR1 is MNHNS, CDR2 SASEGT.

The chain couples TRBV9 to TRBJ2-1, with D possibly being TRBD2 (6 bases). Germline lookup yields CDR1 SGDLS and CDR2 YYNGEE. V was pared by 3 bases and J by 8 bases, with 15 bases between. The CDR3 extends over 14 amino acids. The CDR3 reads CASSGRDSEYEQFF. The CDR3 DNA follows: TGTGCCAGCAGCGGCCGGGACTCCGAGTATGAGCAGTTCTTC.

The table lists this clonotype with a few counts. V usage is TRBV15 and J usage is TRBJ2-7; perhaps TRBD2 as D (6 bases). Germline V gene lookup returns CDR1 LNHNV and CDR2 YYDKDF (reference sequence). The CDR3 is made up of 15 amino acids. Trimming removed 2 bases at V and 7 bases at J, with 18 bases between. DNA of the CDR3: TGTGCCACCAGCAGATTCGCGGGACGGGATAGTGAGCAGTACTTC. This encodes CATSRFAGRDSEQYF.

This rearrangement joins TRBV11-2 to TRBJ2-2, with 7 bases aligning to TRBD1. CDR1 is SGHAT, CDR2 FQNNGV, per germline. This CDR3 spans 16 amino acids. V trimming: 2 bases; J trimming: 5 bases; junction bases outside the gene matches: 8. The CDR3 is CASSLRPGGNTGELFF. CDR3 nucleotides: TGTGCCAGCAGCTTACGCCCAGGGGGTAATACCGGGGAGCTGTTTTTT.

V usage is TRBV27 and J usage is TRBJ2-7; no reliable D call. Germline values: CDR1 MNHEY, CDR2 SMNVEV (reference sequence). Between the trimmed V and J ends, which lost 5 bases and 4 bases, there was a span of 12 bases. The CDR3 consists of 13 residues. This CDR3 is CASSPRTIYEQYF. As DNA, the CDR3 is TGTGCCAGCAGTCCCAGAACAATATACGAGCAGTACTTC.

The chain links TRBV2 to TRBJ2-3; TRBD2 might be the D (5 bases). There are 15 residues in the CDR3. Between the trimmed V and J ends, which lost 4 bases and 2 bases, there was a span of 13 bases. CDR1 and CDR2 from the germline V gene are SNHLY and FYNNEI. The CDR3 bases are TGTGCCAGCAGTGTTTTGCGGGCCCTCACAGATACGCAGTATTTT. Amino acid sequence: CASSVLRALTDTQYF.

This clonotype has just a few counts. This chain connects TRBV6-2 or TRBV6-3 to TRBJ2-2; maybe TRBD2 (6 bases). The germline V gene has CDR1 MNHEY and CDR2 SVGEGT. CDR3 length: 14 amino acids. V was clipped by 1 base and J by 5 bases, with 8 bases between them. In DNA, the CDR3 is TGTGCCAGCAGTTACTACGGGGGAACCGGGGAGCTGTTTTTT. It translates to CASSYYGGTGELFF.

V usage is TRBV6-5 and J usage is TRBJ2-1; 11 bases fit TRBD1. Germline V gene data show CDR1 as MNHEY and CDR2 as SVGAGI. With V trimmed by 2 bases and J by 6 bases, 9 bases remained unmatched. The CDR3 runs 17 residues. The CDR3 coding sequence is TGTGCCAGCAGTTACGATCTTGGGACAGGGGGAGGCAATGAGCAGTTCTTC. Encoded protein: CASSYDLGTGGGNEQFF.

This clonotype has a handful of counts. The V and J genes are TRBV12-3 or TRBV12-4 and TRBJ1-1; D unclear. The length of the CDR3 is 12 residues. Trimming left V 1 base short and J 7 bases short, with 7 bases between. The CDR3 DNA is TGTGCCAGCAGTTTAGGGGCATATGAAGCTTTCTTT. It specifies CASSLGAYEAFF.

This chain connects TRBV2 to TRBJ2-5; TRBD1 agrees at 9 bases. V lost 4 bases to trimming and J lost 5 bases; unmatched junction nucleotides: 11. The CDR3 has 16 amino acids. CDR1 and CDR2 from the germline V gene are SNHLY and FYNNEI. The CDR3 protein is CASSVTPGQGWETQYF. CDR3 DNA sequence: TGTGCCAGCAGTGTCACCCCGGGACAGGGCTGGGAGACCCAGTACTTC.

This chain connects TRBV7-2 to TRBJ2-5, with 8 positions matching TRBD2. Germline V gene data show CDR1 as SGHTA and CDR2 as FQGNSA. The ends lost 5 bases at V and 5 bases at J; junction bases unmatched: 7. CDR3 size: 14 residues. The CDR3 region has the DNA TGTGCCAGCAGCCAGTCGCGGGGGGATGAGACCCAGTACTTC. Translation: CASSQSRGDETQYF.

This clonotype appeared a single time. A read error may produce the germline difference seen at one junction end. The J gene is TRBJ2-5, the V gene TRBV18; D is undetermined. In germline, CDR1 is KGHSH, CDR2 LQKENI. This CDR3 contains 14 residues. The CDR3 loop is CTSSPPNNQETQYF. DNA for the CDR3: TGTACCAGCTCCCCCCCTAACAACCAAGAGACCCAGTACTTC.

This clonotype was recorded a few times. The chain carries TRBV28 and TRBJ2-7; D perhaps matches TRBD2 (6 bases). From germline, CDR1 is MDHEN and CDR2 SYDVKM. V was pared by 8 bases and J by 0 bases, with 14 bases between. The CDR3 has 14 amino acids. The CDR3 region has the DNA TGTGCCAGCTCGACGGGCGGGATCTCCTACGAGCAGTACTTC. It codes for CASSTGGISYEQYF.

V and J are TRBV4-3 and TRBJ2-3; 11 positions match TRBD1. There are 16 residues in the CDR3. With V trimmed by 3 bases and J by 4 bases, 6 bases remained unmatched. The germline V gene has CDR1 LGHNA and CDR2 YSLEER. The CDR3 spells CASSHGTGGQSDTQYF. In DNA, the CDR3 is TGCGCCAGCAGCCACGGGACAGGGGGACAATCAGATACGCAGTATTTT.

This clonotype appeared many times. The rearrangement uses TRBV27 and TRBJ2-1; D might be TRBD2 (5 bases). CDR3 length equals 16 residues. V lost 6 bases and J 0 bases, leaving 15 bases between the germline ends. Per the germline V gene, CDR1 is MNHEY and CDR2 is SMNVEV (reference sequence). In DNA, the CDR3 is TGTGCCAGCAGCCTCGGACTGGGAAGCTCCTACAATGAGCAGTTCTTC. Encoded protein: CASSLGLGSSYNEQFF.

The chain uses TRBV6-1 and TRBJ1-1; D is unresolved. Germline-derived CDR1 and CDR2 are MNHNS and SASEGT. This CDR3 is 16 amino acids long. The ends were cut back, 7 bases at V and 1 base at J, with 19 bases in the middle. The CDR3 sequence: CASIDWGGKRNTEAFF. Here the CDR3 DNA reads TGTGCCAGCATCGACTGGGGAGGAAAGCGGAACACTGAAGCTTTCTTT.

This CDR3 reads CASSQDFGGYNEKLFF. As DNA, the CDR3 is TGTGCCAGCAGCCAAGATTTTGGGGGATATAATGAAAAACTGTTTTTT. V gene TRBV4-2 combines with J gene TRBJ1-4; D may be TRBD1 (5 bases). The CDR3 is 16 residues long. The V and J ends lost 0 bases and 4 bases respectively, with 12 bases between them. Germline CDR1 and CDR2: LGHNA and YNFKEQ.

DNA for the CDR3: TGCGCCAGCAGGCAGCCGGGACTAGTCCTCGCAACGCAGTATTTT. Encoded protein: CASRQPGLVLATQYF. The chain couples TRBV10-2 to TRBJ2-3; 8 nucleotides match TRBD2. In germline, CDR1 is WSHSY, CDR2 SAAADI. V shed 6 bases, J shed 9 bases, and the junction held 14 bases outside the gene matches. The CDR3 extends over 15 amino acids.

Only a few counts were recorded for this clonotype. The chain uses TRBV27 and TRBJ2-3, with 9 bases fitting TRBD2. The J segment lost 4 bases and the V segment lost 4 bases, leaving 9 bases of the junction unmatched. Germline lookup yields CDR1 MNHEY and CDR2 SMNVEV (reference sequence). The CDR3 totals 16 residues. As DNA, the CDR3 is TGTGCCAGCAGTTCCCCCGAGCGGGAGGCCTCAGATACGCAGTATTTT. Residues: CASSSPEREASDTQYF.